This TCR beta chain was identified during a study of vaccination and CD4 T cells after COVID-19. Study overall: Four females and six males made up the convalescents, two of whom were Hispanic.

The V gene lost 1 base and the J gene lost 8 bases, with 2 bases spanning the gap. The CDR3 length is 10 residues. Sample treatment: approximately 9-day PBMC culture with coronavirus spike peptide pools or control peptides (ViraFEST assay). The Oncomine TCR Beta short-read assay was applied to DNA of cultured CD4+ T cells. TCRdb fed the PCR reads into MiXCR, producing one record per CDR3 protein. The sample carries more than 11,000 distinct CDR3 sequences, 25% to 30% recorded once. This clonotype turned up a few times. Its antigen is not known. The sequence derives from a human donor who received a COVID-19 vaccine. V usage is TRBV12-3 or TRBV12-4 and J usage is TRBJ1-2; D call uncertain. The starting material was CD4+ T cells from blood, cultured in vitro, obtained before SARS-CoV-2 vaccination. CDR3 bases: TGTGCCAGCAGTTTAGGGGGCTACACCTTC. Translated: CASSLGGYTF.